This entry lists 9 T cell receptor beta chains sequenced from one sample in a study of response to subunit inactivated influenza vaccine. TCRdb redid the calling of the RT-PCR reads with MiXCR, one entry per CDR3 protein. The data contain more than 450,000 distinct CDR3 sequences, 10% to 12% of them singletons. This sample also appeared in a second study, on T cells expressing NK-cell markers. Turning to that study: cDNA encoding TCR beta was synthesized via 5'RACE template switching incorporating UMIs.

The material was PBMCs from blood, obtained on the day of vaccination. The receptors stem from a man in his fifties or sixties who received an inactivated influenza vaccine.

This clonotype was detected only a few times. This chain links TRBV29-1 with TRBJ1-2, with TRBD1 matching 7 bases. Germline trimming cut 0 bases from V and 4 bases from J; bases unmatched to any gene: 5. The CDR3 sequence is 14 residues long. Looked up from germline, CDR1 is SQVTM and CDR2 is ANQGSEA. The CDR3: CSVEDPGQFYGYTF. The CDR3 DNA reads as TGCAGCGTTGAAGACCCGGGACAGTTCTATGGCTACACCTTC.

The chain couples TRBV4-3 to TRBJ2-5; TRBD2 matches at 8 bases. The CDR3 is 15 residues long. J was trimmed by 5 bases and V by 0 bases; bases with no gene match: 5. CDR1 is LGHNA and CDR2 is YSLEER in the germline V gene. The CDR3 sequence: CASSQDLAGSETQYF. The CDR3 region has the DNA TGCGCCAGCAGCCAAGACCTAGCGGGCTCGGAGACCCAGTACTTC.

This clonotype was found a few times. The rearrangement uses TRBV5-1 and TRBJ2-5; TRBD2 matches at 7 bases. Trimming removed 4 bases from V and 0 bases from J; junction bases left unmatched: 6. This CDR3 is built from 15 residues. Germline lookup yields CDR1 SGHRS and CDR2 YFSETQ. CDR3 DNA: TGCGCCAGCAGCGAGGGACTAACCAACCAAGAGACCCAGTACTTC. Protein: CASSEGLTNQETQYF.

This clonotype has only a few counts. The J gene is TRBJ2-5, the V gene TRBV24-1; TRBD2 might be the D (6 bases). The V gene's germline CDR1 is KGHDR and CDR2 SFDVKD. V gave up 8 bases and J gave up 5 bases, with 29 bases separating them. CDR3 length: 18 residues. CDR3 amino acids: CATNISQGGNQRCETQYF. The CDR3 coding sequence is TGTGCCACCAATATCTCCCAGGGAGGTAACCAAAGATGCGAGACCCAGTACTTC.

At least ten counts were recorded for this clonotype. The chain employs TRBV20-1 and TRBJ1-1; D unclear. The length of the CDR3 is 13 residues. Germline-derived CDR1 and CDR2 are DFQATT and SNEGSKA (reference sequence). Trimming left V 3 bases short and J 1 base short, with 9 bases between. The DNA for the CDR3 is TGCAGTGCTAGTAGAACGGAGAACACTGAAGCTTTCTTT. It encodes CSASRTENTEAFF.

The rearrangement links TRBV9 to TRBJ1-6, with a weak D call TRBD1 (6 bases). CDR3 length equals 15 residues. CDR1 is SGDLS, CDR2 YYNGEE, per germline. The V and J ends lost 0 bases and 6 bases respectively, with 10 bases between them. Here the CDR3 reads CASSVGVRGNSPLHF. DNA of the CDR3: TGTGCCAGCAGCGTAGGGGTCAGGGGTAATTCACCCCTCCACTTT.

V and J are TRBV29-1 and TRBJ1-1, with D possibly TRBD1 on 6 matching bases. CDR1 SQVTM and CDR2 ANQGSEA come from the germline V gene. This CDR3 contains 14 residues. The V and J ends lost 5 bases and 4 bases respectively, with 17 bases between them. The CDR3 spells CSVRGGEGGTEAFF. CDR3 DNA sequence: TGCAGCGTTCGAGGGGGAGAGGGTGGCACTGAAGCTTTCTTT. The entire variable domain, with the rest obtained from reference TRBV29-1 and TRBJ1-1, is as follows: SAVISQKPSRDICQRGTSLTIQCQVDSQVTMMFWYRQQPGQSLTLIATANQGSEATYESGFVIDKFPISRPNLTFSTLTVSNMSPEDSSIYLCSVRGGEGGTEAFFGQGTRLTVV.

This clonotype showed up just a few times. V gene TRBV7-9 combines with J gene TRBJ2-5; TRBD1 matches 8 bases. This CDR3 spans 16 amino acids. Trimming cost V 8 bases and J 4 bases; bases outside gene matches: 15. CDR1 is SEHNR and CDR2 is FQNEAQ in the germline V gene (reference sequence). CDR3 coding DNA: TGTGCCAGCGCCCCGATGCGACAGGGGAGAGTAGAGACCCAGTACTTC. The encoded protein is CASAPMRQGRVETQYF.

This chain connects TRBV5-1 to TRBJ2-2; no reliable D call. The CDR3 runs to 14 residues. Trimming removed 4 bases at V and 2 bases at J, with 9 bases between. Germline CDR1 and CDR2: SGHRS and YFSETQ. This CDR3 reads CASSTLPNTGELFF. The CDR3 nucleotides read TGCGCCAGCAGCACGCTACCAAACACCGGGGAGCTGTTTTTT.